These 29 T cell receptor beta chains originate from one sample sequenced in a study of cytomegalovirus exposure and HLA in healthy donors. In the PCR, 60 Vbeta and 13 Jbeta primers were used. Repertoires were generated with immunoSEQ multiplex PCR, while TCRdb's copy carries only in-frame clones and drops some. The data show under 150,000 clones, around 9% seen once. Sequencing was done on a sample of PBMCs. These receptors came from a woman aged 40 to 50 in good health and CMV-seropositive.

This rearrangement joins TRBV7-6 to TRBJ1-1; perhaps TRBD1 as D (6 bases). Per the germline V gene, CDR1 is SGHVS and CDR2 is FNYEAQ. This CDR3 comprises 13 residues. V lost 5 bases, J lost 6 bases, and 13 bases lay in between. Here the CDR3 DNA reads TGTGCCAGCAGCGTCGGGTCAGGGGCTGAAGCTTTCTTT. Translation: CASSVGSGAEAFF.

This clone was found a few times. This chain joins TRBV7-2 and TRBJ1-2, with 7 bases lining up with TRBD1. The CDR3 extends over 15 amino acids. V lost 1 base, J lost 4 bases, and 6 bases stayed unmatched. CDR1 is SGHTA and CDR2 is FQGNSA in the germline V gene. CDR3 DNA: TGTGCCAGCAGCTTAGACAACAGGGGCGCCTATGGCTACACCTTC. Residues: CASSLDNRGAYGYTF. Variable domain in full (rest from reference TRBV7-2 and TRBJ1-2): GAGVSQSPSNKVTEKGKDVELRCDPISGHTALYWYRQSLGQGLEFLIYFQGNSAPDKSGLPSDRFSAERTGGSVSTLTIQRTQQEDSAVYLCASSLDNRGAYGYTFGSGTRLTVV.

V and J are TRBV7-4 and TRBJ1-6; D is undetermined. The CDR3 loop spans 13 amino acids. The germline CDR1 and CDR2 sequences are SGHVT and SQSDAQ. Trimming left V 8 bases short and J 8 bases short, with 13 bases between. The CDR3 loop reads CASALLEDSPLHF. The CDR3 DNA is TGTGCCAGCGCTTTATTGGAGGATTCACCCCTCCACTTT.

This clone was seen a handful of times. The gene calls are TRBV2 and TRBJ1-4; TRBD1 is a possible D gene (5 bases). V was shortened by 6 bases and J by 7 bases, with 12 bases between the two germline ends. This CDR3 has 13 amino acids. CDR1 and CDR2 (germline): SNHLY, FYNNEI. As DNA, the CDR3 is TGTGCCAGCAGGCAGGGTAGGGGTGAAAAACTGTTTTTT. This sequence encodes CASRQGRGEKLFF.

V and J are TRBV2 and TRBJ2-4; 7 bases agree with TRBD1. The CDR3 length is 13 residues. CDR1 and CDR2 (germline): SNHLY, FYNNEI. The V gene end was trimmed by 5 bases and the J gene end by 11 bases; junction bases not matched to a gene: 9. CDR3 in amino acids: CASSSDRDGVQYF. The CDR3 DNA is TGTGCCAGCAGTAGTGACAGGGACGGGGTTCAGTACTTC.

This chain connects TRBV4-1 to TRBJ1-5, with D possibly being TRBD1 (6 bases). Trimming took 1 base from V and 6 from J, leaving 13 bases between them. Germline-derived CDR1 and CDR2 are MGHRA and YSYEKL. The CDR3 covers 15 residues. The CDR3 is CASSQVWAGVQPQHF. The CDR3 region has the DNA TGCGCCAGCAGCCAAGTTTGGGCAGGGGTTCAGCCCCAGCATTTT.

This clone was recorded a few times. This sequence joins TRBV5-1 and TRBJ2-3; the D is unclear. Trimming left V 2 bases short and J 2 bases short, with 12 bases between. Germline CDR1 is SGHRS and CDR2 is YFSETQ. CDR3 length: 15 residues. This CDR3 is CASSFMTYSTDTQYF. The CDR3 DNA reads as TGCGCCAGCAGCTTCATGACTTACTCCACAGATACGCAGTATTTT.

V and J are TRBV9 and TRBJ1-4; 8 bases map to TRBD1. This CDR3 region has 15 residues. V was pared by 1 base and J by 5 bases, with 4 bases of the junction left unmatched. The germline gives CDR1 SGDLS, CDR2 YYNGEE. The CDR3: CASSVFDRGNEKLFF. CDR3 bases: TGTGCCAGCAGCGTATTTGACAGGGGCAATGAAAAACTGTTTTTT.

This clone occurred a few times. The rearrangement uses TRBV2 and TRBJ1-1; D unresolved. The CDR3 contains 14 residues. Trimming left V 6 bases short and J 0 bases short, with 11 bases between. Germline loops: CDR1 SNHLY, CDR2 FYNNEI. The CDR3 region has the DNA TGTGCCAGCAGGAAGGGAGAGATGAACACTGAAGCTTTCTTT. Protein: CASRKGEMNTEAFF.

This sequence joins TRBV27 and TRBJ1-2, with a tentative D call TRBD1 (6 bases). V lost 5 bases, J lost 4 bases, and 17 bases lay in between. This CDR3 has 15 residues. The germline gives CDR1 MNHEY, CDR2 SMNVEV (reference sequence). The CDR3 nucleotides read TGTGCCAGCAGTGCGCGTGGACAGAGATCCTATGGCTACACCTTC. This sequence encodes CASSARGQRSYGYTF.

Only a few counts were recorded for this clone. CDR3 nucleotide sequence: TGTGCCAGCAGCGTACGGCTAGAGACCGGGGAGCTGTTTTTT. As protein: CASSVRLETGELFF. The chain recombines TRBV7-6 with TRBJ2-2; D not resolved. Looked up from germline, CDR1 is SGHVS and CDR2 is FNYEAQ. The CDR3 length is 14 residues. Trimming removed 5 bases from V and 5 bases from J, with 12 bases in between.

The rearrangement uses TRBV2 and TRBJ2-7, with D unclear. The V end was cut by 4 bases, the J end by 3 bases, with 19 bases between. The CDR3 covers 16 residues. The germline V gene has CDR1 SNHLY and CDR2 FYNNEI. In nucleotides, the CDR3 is TGTGCCAGCAGTGGCAACCCCACAGTATACCTCTACGAGCAGTACTTC. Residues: CASSGNPTVYLYEQYF.

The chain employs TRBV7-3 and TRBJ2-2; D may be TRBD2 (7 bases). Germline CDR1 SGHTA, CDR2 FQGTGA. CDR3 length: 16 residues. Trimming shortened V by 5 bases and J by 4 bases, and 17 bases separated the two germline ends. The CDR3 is CASSPKGGSGTGELFF. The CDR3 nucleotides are TGTGCCAGCAGCCCGAAGGGGGGGTCGGGCACCGGGGAGCTGTTTTTT.

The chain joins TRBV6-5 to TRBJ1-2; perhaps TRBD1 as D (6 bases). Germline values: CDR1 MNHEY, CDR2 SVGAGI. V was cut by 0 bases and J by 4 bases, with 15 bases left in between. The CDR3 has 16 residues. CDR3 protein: CASSYSPGELAYGYTF. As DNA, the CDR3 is TGTGCCAGCAGTTACTCCCCAGGGGAACTTGCCTATGGCTACACCTTC.

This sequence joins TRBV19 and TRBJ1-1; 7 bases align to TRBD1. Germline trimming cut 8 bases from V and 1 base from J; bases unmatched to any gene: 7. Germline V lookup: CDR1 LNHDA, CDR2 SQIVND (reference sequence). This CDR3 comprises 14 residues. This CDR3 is CASVHRGRNTEAFF. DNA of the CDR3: TGTGCCAGTGTACACAGGGGCCGGAACACTGAAGCTTTCTTT.

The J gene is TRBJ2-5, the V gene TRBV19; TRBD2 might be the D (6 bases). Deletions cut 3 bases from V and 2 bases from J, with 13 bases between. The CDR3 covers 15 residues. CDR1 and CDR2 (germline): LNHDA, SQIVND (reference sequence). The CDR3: CASSIRDLGQETQYF. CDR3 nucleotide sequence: TGTGCCAGTAGTATCCGGGACTTAGGACAAGAGACCCAGTACTTC.

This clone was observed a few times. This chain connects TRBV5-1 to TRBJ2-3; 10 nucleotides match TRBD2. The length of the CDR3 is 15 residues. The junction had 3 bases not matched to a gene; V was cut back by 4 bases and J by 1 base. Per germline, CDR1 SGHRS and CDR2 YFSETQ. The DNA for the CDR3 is TGCGCCAGCAGCCCTAGCGGGGGCCGCACAGATACGCAGTATTTT. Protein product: CASSPSGGRTDTQYF.

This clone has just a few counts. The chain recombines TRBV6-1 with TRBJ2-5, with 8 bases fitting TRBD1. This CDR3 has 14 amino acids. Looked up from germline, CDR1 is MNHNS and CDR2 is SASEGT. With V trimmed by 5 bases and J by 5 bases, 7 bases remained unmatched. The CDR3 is CASSPRTGWETQYF. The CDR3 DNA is TGTGCCAGCAGTCCCCGGACAGGGTGGGAGACCCAGTACTTC.

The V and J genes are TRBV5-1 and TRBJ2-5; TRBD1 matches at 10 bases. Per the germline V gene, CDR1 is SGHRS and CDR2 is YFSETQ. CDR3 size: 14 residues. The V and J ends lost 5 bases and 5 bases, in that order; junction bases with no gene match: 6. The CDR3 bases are TGCGCCAGCAGACCGACAGGGGGCCTGGAGACCCAGTACTTC. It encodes CASRPTGGLETQYF.

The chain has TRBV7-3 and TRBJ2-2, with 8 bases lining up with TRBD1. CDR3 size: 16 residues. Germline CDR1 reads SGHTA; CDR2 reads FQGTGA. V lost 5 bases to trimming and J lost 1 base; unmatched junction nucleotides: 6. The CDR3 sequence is CASSIQGAGNTGELFF. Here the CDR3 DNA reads TGTGCCAGCAGCATTCAGGGGGCGGGGAACACCGGGGAGCTGTTTTTT.

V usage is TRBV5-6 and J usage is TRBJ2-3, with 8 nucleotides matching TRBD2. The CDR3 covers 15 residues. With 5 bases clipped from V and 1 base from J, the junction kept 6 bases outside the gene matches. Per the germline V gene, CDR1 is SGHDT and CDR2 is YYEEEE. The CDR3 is CASSLHGGGTDTQYF. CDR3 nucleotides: TGTGCCAGCAGTTTACACGGGGGGGGCACAGATACGCAGTATTTT.

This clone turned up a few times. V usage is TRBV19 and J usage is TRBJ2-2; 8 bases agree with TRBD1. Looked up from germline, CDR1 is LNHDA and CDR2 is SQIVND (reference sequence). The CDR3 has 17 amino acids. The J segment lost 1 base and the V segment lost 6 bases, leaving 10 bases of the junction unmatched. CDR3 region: CASSSFVGQGNTGELFF. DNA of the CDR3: TGTGCCAGTAGCAGCTTTGTAGGACAGGGGAACACCGGGGAGCTGTTTTTT. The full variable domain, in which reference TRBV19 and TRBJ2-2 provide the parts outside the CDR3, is DGGITQSPKYLFRKEGQNVTLSCEQNLNHDAMYWYRQDPGQGLRLIYYSQIVNDFQKGDIAEGYSVSREKKESFPLTVTSAQKNPTAFYLCASSSFVGQGNTGELFFGEGSRLTVL.

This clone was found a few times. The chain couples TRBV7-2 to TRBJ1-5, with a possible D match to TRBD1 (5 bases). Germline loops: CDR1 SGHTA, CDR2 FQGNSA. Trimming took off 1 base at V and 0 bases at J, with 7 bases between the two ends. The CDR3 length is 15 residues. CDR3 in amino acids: CASSLVGDSNQPQHF. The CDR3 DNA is TGTGCCAGCAGCTTAGTAGGGGATAGCAATCAGCCCCAGCATTTT.

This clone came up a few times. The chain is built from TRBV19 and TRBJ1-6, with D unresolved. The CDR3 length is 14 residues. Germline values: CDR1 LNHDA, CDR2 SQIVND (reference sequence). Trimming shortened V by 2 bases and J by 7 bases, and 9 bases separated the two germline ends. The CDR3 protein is CASSIKRGNSPLHF. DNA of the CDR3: TGTGCCAGTAGTATAAAGCGGGGAAATTCACCCCTCCACTTT.

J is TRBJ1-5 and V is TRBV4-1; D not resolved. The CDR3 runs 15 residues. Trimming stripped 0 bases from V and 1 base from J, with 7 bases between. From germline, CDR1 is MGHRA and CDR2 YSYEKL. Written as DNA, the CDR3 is TGCGCCAGCAGCCAAGACTTCGTCAGCAATCAGCCCCAGCATTTT. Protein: CASSQDFVSNQPQHF.

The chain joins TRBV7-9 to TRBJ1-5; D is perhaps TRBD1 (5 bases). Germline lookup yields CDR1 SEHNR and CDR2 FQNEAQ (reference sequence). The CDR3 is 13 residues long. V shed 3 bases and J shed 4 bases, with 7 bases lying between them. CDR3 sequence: CASSLTVNQPQHF. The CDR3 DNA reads TGTGCCAGCAGCTTGACAGTTAATCAGCCCCAGCATTTT.

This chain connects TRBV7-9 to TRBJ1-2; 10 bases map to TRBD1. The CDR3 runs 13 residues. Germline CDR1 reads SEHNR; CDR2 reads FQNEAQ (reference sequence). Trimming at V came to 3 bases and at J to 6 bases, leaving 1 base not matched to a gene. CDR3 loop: CASSFGTGDGYTF. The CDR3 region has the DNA TGTGCCAGCAGCTTCGGGACAGGGGATGGCTACACCTTC.

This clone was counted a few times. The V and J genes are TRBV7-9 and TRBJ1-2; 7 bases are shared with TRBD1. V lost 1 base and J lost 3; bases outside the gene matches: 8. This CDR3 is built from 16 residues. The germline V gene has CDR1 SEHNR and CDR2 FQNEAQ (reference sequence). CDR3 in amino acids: CASSLGVRGSDYGYTF. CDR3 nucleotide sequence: TGTGCCAGCAGCTTAGGCGTCAGGGGGTCGGACTATGGCTACACCTTC.

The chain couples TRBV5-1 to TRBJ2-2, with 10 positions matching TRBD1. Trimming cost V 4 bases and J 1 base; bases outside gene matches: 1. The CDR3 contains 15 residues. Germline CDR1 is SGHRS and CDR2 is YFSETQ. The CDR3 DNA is TGCGCCAGCAGCCGGACAGGGGGGAACACCGGGGAGCTGTTTTTT. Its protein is CASSRTGGNTGELFF.